In its sample, the clone carrying this TCR beta chain was seen a few times. Germline lookup yields CDR1 SQVTM and CDR2 ANQGSEA. J lost 6 bases, V lost 4 bases, and 11 bases had no gene match. The CDR3 is 15 amino acids. The authors reverse transcribed all of the isolated RNA, so sequencing captured expressed TCRB transcripts. Profiling relied on immunoSEQ multiplex PCR, and the TCRdb table lists in-frame clones only, not all of them. Of 300,000 to 450,000 clones detected, roughly an eighth appear once; the ten largest clones hold more than 0.015%. This sample is drawn from a study of beta chain features in type 1 diabetes.

The clonotype was recovered from a man between 18 and 29 years old in good health. Source material: naive CD4+ T cells from blood. This rearrangement joins TRBV29-1 to TRBJ2-2; 7 nucleotides match TRBD2. The CDR3 coding sequence is TGCAGCGTTGTGGGGGGGGAGCGACAGTCCGGGGAGCTGTTTTTT. Amino acids: CSVVGGERQSGELFF.